Included here is one T cell receptor (beta chain) sequence, with context. These data belong to a study of blood T cell repertoires in COVID-19. Study in general: Sources were T cells, B-cell-depleted T cells, or PBMCs; the material itself was cDNA or gDNA.

Using immunoSEQ multiplex PCR, the repertoire was profiled, and TCRdb retains in-frame clones only, with some absent. The data contain 130,000 to 150,000 clones, roughly 81% of them singletons. V dropped 5 bases and J dropped 2; count of bases not matched to a gene: 4. The CDR3 is 14 residues long. CDR1 is SGDLS and CDR2 is YYNGEE in the germline V gene. The sequencing sample was made of peripheral blood. J is TRBJ1-2 and V is TRBV9; 9 positions match TRBD1. The receptor was isolated from a human donor with acute or convalescent COVID-19. The donor label of this sample is uncertain. This CDR3 is CASRAGQGNYGYTF. CDR3 DNA sequence: TGTGCCAGCAGAGCGGGACAGGGAAACTATGGCTACACCTTC.